These T cell receptor beta chains were read from a single sample in a study of molecular identifiers for immune sequencing clone quantification. One entry per CDR3 protein results from TCRdb running MiXCR on the PCR reads. The profile shows a few hundred thousand distinct CDR3 sequences, 24% of them singletons. Sequenced material: naive CD8+ T cells from blood, with Jurkat cell RNA spiked in. The receptors shown here come from a human donor in good health. Some libraries in this study had Jurkat cell RNA spiked in. CDR3s include the opening cysteine and the closing phenylalanine or tryptophan. The D gene is left open where the match is weak. The size of a clone is reported for some rows only, either as once, few or many, or as a class for expanded clones.

D gene	clone size	V gene	J gene	CDR3 DNA	CDR3 protein
NA	many	TRBV6-5	TRBJ1-1	TGTGCCAGCAGGGGAAGACAGGAGAAAGCTTTCTTT	CASRGRQEKAFF
TRBD1	few	TRBV4-3	TRBJ1-2	TGCGCCAGCAGCCAGAGACAATCCGGGACAGGGCCGCGTGGCTACACCTTC	CASSQRQSGTGPRGYTF
NA	many	TRBV29-1	TRBJ2-7	TGCAGCGTTACGGACATCGGAGACGAGCAGTACTTC	CSVTDIGDEQYF
NA	NA	TRBV6-2/TRBV6-3	TRBJ2-5	TGTGCCAGCAGTGAAGCTCCCTTGAGCTGGATCCAAGAGACCCAGTACTTC	CASSEAPLSWIQETQYF
NA	NA	TRBV4-2	TRBJ2-5	TGTGCCAGCAGCCAAGTGGAGGTCCCGGGGGAGACCCAGTACTTC	CASSQVEVPGETQYF
TRBD1	NA	TRBV13	TRBJ1-4	TGTGCCGGCAGCTCCAGACAGGGCATTAATGAAAAACTGTTTTTT	CAGSSRQGINEKLFF
TRBD2	once	TRBV27	TRBJ2-5	TGTGCCAGCAGGGGCCGCCGGGGGGGGTACCAAGAGCCCCAGTACTTC	CASRGRRGGYQEPQYF
NA	many	TRBV29-1	TRBJ2-3	TGCAGCGTTTTGGGGATCCCGGTCACAGATACGCAGTATTTT	CSVLGIPVTDTQYF
TRBD2	NA	TRBV5-4	TRBJ2-1	TGTGCCAGCAGCGCAGCGGGGAGCTCCTACAATGAGCAGTTCTTC	CASSAAGSSYNEQFF
NA	many	TRBV4-1	TRBJ2-3	TGCGCCAGCAGCTACCAACGCCTAGTCACCGGCACAGATACGCAGTATTTT	CASSYQRLVTGTDTQYF
TRBD2	NA	TRBV6-6	TRBJ2-1	TGTGCCAGCAGCCAAGGTGGGTGGCGGGAGGGCCTCGATGAGCAGTTCTTC	CASSQGGWREGLDEQFF
NA	many	TRBV6-5	TRBJ1-3	TGTGCCAGCAGTTACGGGCAGCCGAGCTCTGGAAACACCATATATTTT	CASSYGQPSSGNTIYF
NA	many	TRBV30	TRBJ2-1	TGTGCCTGGAGTGTTTGGCGGGATGAGCAGTTCTTC	CAWSVWRDEQFF
TRBD1	many	TRBV28	TRBJ2-7	TGTGCCAGCAGTTCCCGGGACAGTTTCTCCTACGAGCAGTACTTC	CASSSRDSFSYEQYF
NA	few	TRBV27	TRBJ2-1	TGTGCCAGCAGTTCCCGCGAAAAGTCCTACAATGAGCAGTTCTTC	CASSSREKSYNEQFF
TRBD1	few	TRBV10-3	TRBJ2-7	TGTGCCATCAGGGACAGGGGCGAGCAGTACTTC	CAIRDRGEQYF